These 26 T cell receptor beta chains came from one sample sequenced in a study of long-term antiretroviral therapy in people with HIV. Sequencing used immunoSEQ v3.0 at survey level. The repertoire was sequenced with immunoSEQ multiplex PCR; TCRdb's copy has only in-frame clones and lacks some. The table shows some 23,000 clones, with around three quarters occurring only once. The sequenced sample was unsorted PBMCs, obtained 0.5 years after starting antiretroviral therapy. These TCRs come from a woman aged 40 to 55 with HIV.

CDR3 sequence (DNA): TGTGCCAGCAGCCGGTGGGCTCCGAGTGAGGGTGGGAAAGATACGCAGTATTTT. Amino acid sequence: CASSRWAPSEGGKDTQYF. The chain employs TRBV7-3 and TRBJ2-3; D possibly corresponds to TRBD2 (5 bases). CDR1 is SGHTA and CDR2 is FQGTGA in the germline V gene. The V and J ends lost 5 bases and 5 bases respectively, with 26 bases between them. The CDR3 spans 18 residues.

This clone was seen just once. The chain combines TRBV4-3 with TRBJ2-3, with a weak D call TRBD1 (6 bases). The CDR3 has 16 residues. Germline loops: CDR1 LGHNA, CDR2 YSLEER. V was shortened by 2 bases and J by 5 bases, with 17 bases between the two germline ends. The CDR3 is CASSQIWTDPGDTQYF. The DNA for the CDR3 is TGCGCCAGCAGCCAAATTTGGACAGACCCTGGAGATACGCAGTATTTT.

The chain carries TRBV5-1 and TRBJ2-5; TRBD1 is a possible D gene (6 bases). The V end lost 4 bases, the J end lost 5 bases, and 15 bases lay between the germline ends. This CDR3 contains 14 residues. Germline-derived CDR1 and CDR2 are SGHRS and YFSETQ. The CDR3 DNA follows: TGCGCCAGCAGCGAACAGGGAACGGGGGAGACCCAGTACTTC. It specifies CASSEQGTGETQYF.

The chain has TRBV30 and TRBJ1-4; tentative D call: TRBD1 (5 bases). V lost 2 bases and J 4 bases, leaving 11 bases between the germline ends. Germline CDR1 reads GTSNPN; CDR2 reads SVGIG (reference sequence). This CDR3 comprises 14 residues. The chain's CDR3 is CAWSPDSVNEKLFF. The CDR3 DNA reads as TGTGCCTGGAGTCCCGACAGCGTTAATGAAAAACTGTTTTTT. Looking up the rest from reference TRBV30 and TRBJ1-4 gives the full variable domain: SQTIHQWPATLVQPVGSPLSLECTVEGTSNPNLYWYRQAAGRGLQLLFYSVGIGQISSEVPQNLSASRPQDRQFILSSKKLLLSDSGFYLCAWSPDSVNEKLFFGSGTQLSVL.

The chain combines TRBV15 with TRBJ1-6, with no clear D. The germline CDR1 and CDR2 sequences are LNHNV and YYDKDF (reference sequence). The V gene lost 4 bases and the J gene lost 6 bases, with 13 bases spanning the gap. The CDR3 length is 15 residues. CDR3 nucleotides: TGTGCCACCAGCATCACTAGAGGACCTAATTCACCCCTCCACTTT. Translation: CATSITRGPNSPLHF.

The sample holds one count of this clone. The rearrangement joins TRBV5-5 to TRBJ2-7, with TRBD1 matching 12 bases. The germline V gene has CDR1 SGHKS and CDR2 YYEKEE (reference sequence). Losses at the gene ends were 3 bases for V and 3 bases for J; bases not matched to a gene: 4. CDR3 length: 15 residues. This CDR3 is CASSYGTGGFYEQYF. CDR3 DNA: TGTGCCAGCAGCTACGGGACAGGGGGCTTCTACGAGCAGTACTTC.

This clone was counted a few times. The rearrangement links TRBV9 to TRBJ1-4, with a possible D match to TRBD1 (5 bases). V lost 5 bases and J 0 bases, leaving 11 bases between the germline ends. Germline V CDR1 and CDR2: SGDLS, YYNGEE. The length of the CDR3 is 15 residues. This CDR3 reads CASRRGDATNEKLFF. The CDR3 nucleotides read TGTGCCAGCAGAAGGGGTGATGCAACTAATGAAAAACTGTTTTTT.

This chain joins TRBV7-8 and TRBJ2-7; TRBD2 agrees at 12 bases. The ends lost 5 bases at V and 2 bases at J; junction bases unmatched: 7. Germline loops: CDR1 SGHVS, CDR2 FQNEAQ. The CDR3 length is 16 residues. CDR3 sequence (DNA): TGTGCCAGCAGCCTCCCATGGACTAGCGGGGCCTACGAGCAGTACTTC. It translates to CASSLPWTSGAYEQYF.

This sequence joins TRBV2 and TRBJ1-6, with D possibly TRBD1 on 5 matching bases. Germline CDR1 and CDR2: SNHLY and FYNNEI. With 6 bases removed from V and 5 bases from J, the gap between germline ends came to 14 bases. The CDR3 has 15 residues. The DNA for the CDR3 is TGTGCCAGCAGAGGGACGGACTATAATAATTCACCCCTCCACTTT. Amino acid sequence: CASRGTDYNNSPLHF.

The V and J genes are TRBV5-1 and TRBJ2-3; D ambiguous. The ends were cut back, 0 bases at V and 1 base at J, with 3 bases in the middle. The CDR3 spans 13 residues. The germline gives CDR1 SGHRS, CDR2 YFSETQ. The CDR3 is CASSLGGTDTQYF. The DNA for the CDR3 is TGCGCCAGCAGCTTGGGGGGCACAGATACGCAGTATTTT.

The chain links TRBV29-1 to TRBJ1-2, with TRBD1 matching over 7 bases. This CDR3 is built from 14 residues. J was trimmed by 1 base and V by 5 bases; bases with no gene match: 7. Germline V lookup: CDR1 SQVTM, CDR2 ANQGSEA. CDR3 bases: TGCAGCGTTCGGGACAGAAGAAATAACTATGGCTACACCTTC. Protein sequence: CSVRDRRNNYGYTF.

A few counts support this clone. This chain connects TRBV5-5 to TRBJ2-7; D gene ambiguous. The CDR3 totals 12 residues. Germline CDR1 is SGHKS and CDR2 is YYEKEE (reference sequence). The V end lost 0 bases, the J end lost 5 bases, and 6 bases lay between the germline ends. The CDR3, as DNA: TGTGCCAGCAGCTTGGGGGCCCACGAGCAGTACTTC. It translates to CASSLGAHEQYF.

J is TRBJ2-5 and V is TRBV10-3; D unclear. The CDR3 is 13 amino acids. In germline, CDR1 is ENHRY, CDR2 SYGVKD. V shed 0 bases and J shed 0 bases, with 2 bases lying between them. CDR3 bases: TGTGCCATCAGTGAGTCAAACCAAGAGACCCAGTACTTC. Translating gives CAISESNQETQYF.

The chain links TRBV19 to TRBJ2-2, with 7 bases fitting TRBD2. This CDR3 region has 18 residues. CDR1 is LNHDA and CDR2 is SQIVND in the germline V gene (reference sequence). Trimming cost V 6 bases and J 2 bases; bases outside gene matches: 15. The CDR3 loop reads CASSPRGRQAGNTGELFF. CDR3 coding DNA: TGTGCCAGTAGCCCTCGAGGGCGTCAAGCGGGAAACACCGGGGAGCTGTTTTTT.

The chain employs TRBV7-6 and TRBJ1-1, with TRBD1 matching over 11 bases. The length of the CDR3 is 14 residues. Germline CDR1 SGHVS, CDR2 FNYEAQ. V lost 5 bases, J lost 11 bases, and 10 bases stayed unmatched. This CDR3 is CASSTTGQGAVAFF. The CDR3 DNA reads as TGTGCCAGCAGCACGACCGGACAGGGGGCCGTTGCTTTCTTT.

CDR3 protein: CASSVDDGQGGVPEAFF. CDR3 nucleotides: TGTGCCAGCAGCGTAGACGATGGACAGGGGGGCGTACCTGAAGCTTTCTTT. The chain combines TRBV9 with TRBJ1-1, with TRBD1 matching over 10 bases. With V trimmed by 0 bases and J by 6 bases, 11 bases remained unmatched. This CDR3 has 17 residues. From germline, CDR1 is SGDLS and CDR2 YYNGEE.

This clone has only one observation. The chain combines TRBV9 with TRBJ1-4, with D unresolved. Germline CDR1 and CDR2: SGDLS and YYNGEE. V was trimmed by 4 bases and J by 8 bases, leaving 18 bases between them. CDR3 length equals 15 residues. CDR3 DNA sequence: TGTGCCAGCAGCCCCGGGGTGGGGATGGGCGAAAAACTGTTTTTT. Protein sequence: CASSPGVGMGEKLFF.

The CDR3 bases are TGTGCCAGCAGCTTTGGGTTCTCTGGGGCCAACGTCCTGACTTTC. Amino acid sequence: CASSFGFSGANVLTF. V gene TRBV5-6 combines with J gene TRBJ2-6; no reliable D call. V was pared by 2 bases and J by 0 bases, with 6 bases between. The CDR3 has 15 residues. The germline V gene has CDR1 SGHDT and CDR2 YYEEEE.

The gene calls are TRBV6-5 and TRBJ1-2; TRBD1 is a possible D gene (5 bases). CDR1 is MNHEY and CDR2 is SVGAGI in the germline V gene. V dropped 5 bases and J dropped 7 bases, with 20 bases sitting between them. CDR3 length: 15 amino acids. CDR3 sequence reads: CASSQTGTDRLGYTF. The CDR3 DNA is TGTGCCAGCAGTCAAACCGGGACGGACCGACTTGGCTACACCTTC.

This clone was counted once. The CDR3 nucleotides are TGCGCCAGCAGCATACAAGCAGCGGGCGAAAAACTGTTTTTT. Translation: CASSIQAAGEKLFF. V and J are TRBV5-1 and TRBJ1-4; D unclear. Germline-derived CDR1 and CDR2 are SGHRS and YFSETQ. CDR3 length: 14 residues. The V gene lost 4 bases and the J gene lost 8 bases, with 15 bases spanning the gap.

The rearrangement links TRBV10-3 to TRBJ1-4, with a possible D match to TRBD1 (6 bases). This CDR3 is 15 amino acids long. The germline CDR1 and CDR2 sequences are ENHRY and SYGVKD. Trimming stripped 0 bases from V and 8 bases from J, with 13 bases between. The CDR3 DNA is TGTGCCATCAGTGAGTCCGGGACTAGGGGGGAAAAACTGTTTTTT. Translating it yields CAISESGTRGEKLFF.

The chain links TRBV13 to TRBJ2-5, with TRBD2 matching over 8 bases. Germline CDR1 is PRHDT and CDR2 is FYEKMQ (reference sequence). The CDR3 totals 15 residues. The trim removed 0 bases at V and 1 base at J, leaving 1 base unmatched. CDR3 protein: CASSLGGGVQETQYF. The CDR3, as DNA: TGTGCCAGCAGCTTAGGCGGGGGGGTCCAAGAGACCCAGTACTTC.

The chain is built from TRBV5-4 and TRBJ2-1, with 12 nucleotides matching TRBD1. This CDR3 spans 18 amino acids. CDR1 and CDR2 (germline): SGHNT, YYREEE (reference sequence). The J segment lost 2 bases and the V segment lost 4 bases, leaving 10 bases of the junction unmatched. The CDR3 DNA is TGTGCCAGCAGCGCCGGGACAGGGGGCGAACTTACCTACAATGAGCAGTTCTTC. Protein: CASSAGTGGELTYNEQFF. Combining the CDR3 with reference TRBV5-4 and TRBJ2-1 gives the whole variable domain ETGVTQSPTHLIKTRGQQVTLRCSSQSGHNTVSWYQQALGQGPQFIFQYYREEENGRGNFPPRFSGLQFPNYSSELNVNALELDDSALYLCASSAGTGGELTYNEQFFGPGTRLTVL.

The chain carries TRBV28 and TRBJ2-1, with D tentatively TRBD1 (6 bases). CDR3 length: 13 residues. CDR1 is MDHEN, CDR2 SYDVKM, per germline. V gave up 5 bases and J gave up 5 bases, with 10 bases separating them. CDR3 DNA: TGTGCCAGCAGTCTGACAGGTCACAATGAGCAGTTCTTC. This sequence encodes CASSLTGHNEQFF.

The chain is built from TRBV5-6 and TRBJ2-7, with 7 bases lining up with TRBD1. Germline CDR1 SGHDT, CDR2 YYEEEE. With V trimmed by 3 bases and J by 6 bases, 15 bases remained unmatched. The CDR3 spans 16 residues. The chain's CDR3 is CASSSTAGGVGREQYF. The CDR3 coding sequence is TGTGCCAGCAGCTCCACGGCAGGGGGAGTAGGTCGCGAGCAGTACTTC.

The chain is built from TRBV18 and TRBJ1-3, with D unresolved. Germline V gives CDR1 KGHSH, CDR2 LQKENI. The germline V and J ends were trimmed by 0 bases and 2 bases, with 8 bases remaining between them. The CDR3 has 15 residues. CDR3 in DNA: TGTGCCAGCTCACCACCGGGCCAGACTGGAAACACCATATATTTT. It is translated as CASSPPGQTGNTIYF. The full variable domain, completed using reference TRBV18 and TRBJ1-3, is NAGVMQNPRHLVRRRGQEARLRCSPMKGHSHVYWYRQLPEEGLKFMVYLQKENIIDESGMPKERFSAEFPKEGPSILRIQQVVRGDSAAYFCASSPPGQTGNTIYFGEGSWLTVV.